This TCR beta chain appears in the sequencing data of a study of cytomegalovirus exposure and HLA in healthy donors. Background on the study: Early released data comprised around 79 million unique TCRs from HLA-typed donors.

In the case of this clone: Its antigen is still unknown.

The CDR3 sequence is 14 residues long. V gave up 3 bases and J gave up 2 bases; unmatched junction bases: 2. Germline V gene sequence: CDR1 GTSNPN, CDR2 SVGIG (reference sequence). Study observations and caveats: In a later analysis, TCR beta V- and J-gene trimming was associated with a missense DCLRE1C variant.

Vbeta (60) and Jbeta (13) primers were used in the PCR. Some clones are missing from TCRdb's copy, which holds only in-frame ones; the method was immunoSEQ multiplex PCR. The sample carries roughly 250,000 clones, about four fifths recorded once. The chain is built from TRBV30 and TRBJ2-3; the match to TRBD2 covers 10 bases. The material sequenced was PBMCs. The receptor was derived from a girl aged 2-10 years in good health and CMV-seronegative. The CDR3 sequence is CAWRLAGITDTQYF. The CDR3 DNA follows: TGTGCCTGGAGACTAGCGGGAATCACAGATACGCAGTATTTT. The variable domain in full, with the rest retrieved from reference TRBV30 and TRBJ2-3, is SQTIHQWPATLVQPVGSPLSLECTVEGTSNPNLYWYRQAAGRGLQLLFYSVGIGQISSEVPQNLSASRPQDRQFILSSKKLLLSDSGFYLCAWRLAGITDTQYFGPGTRLTVL.